This T cell receptor beta chain was captured in a study of OX40 agonist ivuxolimab in advanced cancers. The germline V gene encodes CDR1 LNHNV and CDR2 YYDKDF (reference sequence). V gave up 5 bases and J gave up 5 bases; unmatched junction bases: 5. The CDR3 is 14 amino acids. This clone occurred a few times. The target antigen is unknown. Study-level points and caveats: The average count of expanded clones was higher among CD8+ T cells than among CD4+. Dose levels from 0.1 to 3.0 mg/kg saw CD4+ and CD8+ blood T cells expand clonally by week 6.

Data came from immunoSEQ multiplex PCR; TCRdb stores just in-frame clones and leaves some out. The top ten clones hold approximately 21% of a sample with under 35,000 clones, 65% to 85% of them seen once. Sequences were derived from CD4+ or CD8+ T cells sorted from blood, sampled in a trial of the OX40 agonist ivuxolimab. This receptor was identified in an adult with an advanced solid tumor such as melanoma, head and neck, liver or kidney cancer. This sequence joins TRBV15 and TRBJ2-7, with TRBD1 identical over 11 bases. The CDR3 reads CATSLDRGPHEQYF. CDR3 coding DNA: TGTGCCACCAGCTTGGACAGGGGGCCCCACGAGCAGTACTTC.